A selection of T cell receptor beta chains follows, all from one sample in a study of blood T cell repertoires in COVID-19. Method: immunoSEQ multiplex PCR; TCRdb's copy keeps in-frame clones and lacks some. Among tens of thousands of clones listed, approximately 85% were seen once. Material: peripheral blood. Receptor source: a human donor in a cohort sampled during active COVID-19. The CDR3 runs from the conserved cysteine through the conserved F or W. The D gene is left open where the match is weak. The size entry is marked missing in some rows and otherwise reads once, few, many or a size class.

CDR3: CASRALGGAGLVDF
DNA: TGTGCCAGCAGGGCCCTAGGGGGGGCCGGATTAGTGGATTTT
size: .
D: .
J: TRBJ2-3
V: TRBV2

CDR3: CASSPSPGGGQDGYTF
DNA: TGTGCCAGCTCACCGAGCCCAGGAGGGGGCCAAGATGGCTACACCTTC
size: .
D: TRBD1
J: TRBJ1-2
V: TRBV18

CDR3: CASSYSLELMNSPLHF
DNA: TGTGCCAGCAGTTACTCGCTCGAACTGATGAATTCACCCCTCCACTTT
size: .
D: .
J: TRBJ1-6
V: TRBV6-6

CDR3: CASRYRARSSYEQYF
DNA: TGTGCCAGCAGGTACAGGGCGCGGAGCTCCTACGAGCAGTACTTC
size: .
D: .
J: TRBJ2-7
V: TRBV27

CDR3: CASSSTEFNEKLFF
DNA: TGTGCCAGCAGCTCGACAGAGTTTAATGAAAAACTGTTTTTT
size: .
D: .
J: TRBJ1-4
V: TRBV5-4

CDR3: CASSFRAGGDNEQFF
DNA: TGTGCCAGCAGCTTTCGAGCGGGGGGGGACAATGAGCAGTTCTTC
size: .
D: TRBD2
J: TRBJ2-1
V: TRBV7-9

CDR3: CASSPGTGGDEQFF
DNA: TGCGCCAGCAGCCCCGGGACAGGGGGCGATGAGCAGTTCTTC
size: .
D: TRBD1
J: TRBJ2-1
V: TRBV5-1

CDR3: CASSLGLAGGLGTQYF
DNA: TGTGCCAGCAGCCTGGGACTAGCGGGAGGGTTAGGTACGCAGTATTTT
size: .
D: TRBD2
J: TRBJ2-3
V: TRBV28

CDR3: CASSPNGRGTGGEQYF
DNA: TGTGCCAGCAGCCCCAACGGGCGCGGGACAGGGGGCGAGCAGTACTTC
size: few
D: TRBD1
J: TRBJ2-7
V: TRBV7-2

CDR3: CASSLQPGEQPQHF
DNA: TGTGCCAGCAGCTTACAACCCGGAGAGCAGCCCCAGCATTTT
size: .
D: .
J: TRBJ1-5
V: TRBV7-8

CDR3: CAISESKGVAQFF
DNA: TGTGCCATCAGTGAGTCGAAGGGGGTTGCGCAGTTCTTC
size: .
D: .
J: TRBJ2-1
V: TRBV10-3

CDR3: CASSTDREKDEQYF
DNA: TGTGCCAGCAGCACCGACAGGGAGAAAGACGAGCAGTACTTC
size: .
D: TRBD1
J: TRBJ2-7
V: TRBV6-2/TRBV6-3

CDR3: CSALIHEKTYEQYF
DNA: TGCAGCGCTCTAATCCATGAGAAGACCTACGAGCAGTACTTC
size: few
D: .
J: TRBJ2-7
V: TRBV29-1

CDR3: CASSFQGRTGYTF
DNA: TGTGCCAGCAGCTTTCAGGGCCGGACTGGCTACACCTTC
size: .
D: .
J: TRBJ1-2
V: TRBV7-3

CDR3: CASSPQVGTGISGANVLTF
DNA: TGTGCCAGCAGCCCGCAAGTCGGGACAGGGATTTCTGGGGCCAACGTCCTGACTTTC
size: .
D: TRBD1
J: TRBJ2-6
V: TRBV7-2

CDR3: CASSSGTGFTDTQYF
DNA: TGTGCCAGCAGCTCAGGGACAGGGTTTACAGATACGCAGTATTTT
size: .
D: TRBD1
J: TRBJ2-3
V: TRBV7-3

CDR3: CASSQEYRGSDEQYF
DNA: TGCGCCAGCAGCCAAGAATACAGGGGAAGCGACGAGCAGTACTTC
size: once
D: TRBD1
J: TRBJ2-7
V: TRBV4-1

CDR3: CASSPWGGSGDEQYF
DNA: TGTGCCAGCAGCCCGTGGGGCGGATCCGGCGACGAGCAGTACTTC
size: .
D: .
J: TRBJ2-7
V: TRBV5-5

CDR3: CARGPGQGSRYGYTF
DNA: TGTGCCAGGGGCCCTGGACAGGGGAGTCGTTATGGCTACACCTTC
size: .
D: TRBD1
J: TRBJ1-2
V: TRBV2

CDR3: CASSLGQGYTDTQYF
DNA: TGTGCCAGCAGCTTGGGACAGGGGTACACAGATACGCAGTATTTT
size: .
D: TRBD1
J: TRBJ2-3
V: TRBV7-2

CDR3: CASSLEGLETQYF
DNA: TGTGCCAGCAGCTTAGAGGGACTGGAGACGCAGTATTTT
size: .
D: .
J: TRBJ2-3
V: TRBV11-2

CDR3: CASSVEAASSYNEQFF
DNA: TGTGCCAGCAGCGTAGAGGCGGCAAGCTCCTACAATGAGCAGTTCTTC
size: .
D: .
J: TRBJ2-1
V: TRBV9

CDR3: CATSSLAADTDTQYF
DNA: TGTGCCACCAGTAGCCTAGCGGCCGACACAGATACGCAGTATTTT
size: .
D: TRBD2
J: TRBJ2-3
V: TRBV24-1

CDR3: CASSFTGKTGPNEKLFF
DNA: TGTGCCAGCAGCTTTACAGGGAAAACAGGACCTAATGAAAAACTGTTTTTT
size: .
D: .
J: TRBJ1-4
V: TRBV9

CDR3: CASSFFRQGTGADTQYF
DNA: TGTGCCAGCAGTTTCTTCCGCCAGGGGACCGGCGCAGATACGCAGTATTTT
size: .
D: .
J: TRBJ2-3
V: TRBV28

CDR3: CASSRLMDYSVTDEQFF
DNA: TGCGCCAGCAGCCGACTAATGGACTATAGCGTTACGGATGAGCAGTTCTTC
size: .
D: .
J: TRBJ2-1
V: TRBV10-1

CDR3: CSVEPVRGHLNTEAFF
DNA: TGCAGCGTAGAACCCGTCAGGGGGCACCTGAACACTGAAGCTTTCTTT
size: .
D: TRBD1
J: TRBJ1-1
V: TRBV29-1

CDR3: CASSLEVRQGNGNTIYF
DNA: TGCGCCAGCAGCTTGGAGGTGAGGCAGGGGAACGGAAACACCATATATTTT
size: .
D: .
J: TRBJ1-3
V: TRBV5-1

CDR3: CASLGDRGRTEAFF
DNA: TGTGCCTCCCTCGGGGACAGGGGGAGGACTGAAGCTTTCTTT
size: .
D: TRBD1
J: TRBJ1-1
V: TRBV19

CDR3: CASTPSGTGNTIYF
DNA: TGCGCCAGCACACCCTCCGGGACAGGAAACACCATATATTTT
size: .
D: .
J: TRBJ1-3
V: TRBV5-1

CDR3: CASSDGRGRGNEKLFF
DNA: TGTGCCAGCAGTGATGGGAGAGGCAGGGGTAATGAAAAACTGTTTTTT
size: .
D: .
J: TRBJ1-4
V: TRBV27

CDR3: CASSLGGGSYNEQFF
DNA: TGTGCCAGCAGCTTGGGGGGAGGCTCCTACAATGAGCAGTTCTTC
size: .
D: .
J: TRBJ2-1
V: TRBV5-5

CDR3: CASSVEVSRGGGYTF
DNA: TGTGCCAGCAGCGTCGAGGTATCAAGAGGGGGAGGCTACACCTTC
size: .
D: .
J: TRBJ1-2
V: TRBV9

CDR3: CASSLGTGGQYF
DNA: TGTGCCAGCAGTTTAGGGACAGGCGGGCAGTACTTC
size: few
D: TRBD1
J: TRBJ2-7
V: TRBV6-2/TRBV6-3

CDR3: CASSPGGARTTEAFF
DNA: TGTGCCAGCAGCCCAGGCGGGGCGAGGACCACTGAAGCTTTCTTT
size: once
D: .
J: TRBJ1-1
V: TRBV3-1/TRBV3-2

CDR3: CAWSRQSSTDTQYF
DNA: TGTGCCTGGAGCCGCCAGTCTAGCACAGATACGCAGTATTTT
size: once
D: .
J: TRBJ2-3
V: TRBV30

CDR3: CAIAPGTANTGELFF
DNA: TGTGCCATCGCTCCCGGGACAGCGAACACCGGGGAGCTGTTTTTT
size: .
D: TRBD1
J: TRBJ2-2
V: TRBV19

CDR3: CASSVEGQGRNTIYF
DNA: TGTGCCAGCAGCGTAGAAGGTCAGGGTCGGAACACCATATATTTT
size: once
D: .
J: TRBJ1-3
V: TRBV9

CDR3: CASSEQGAQGYTF
DNA: TGTGCCAGCAGTGAGCAGGGGGCGCAGGGCTACACCTTC
size: .
D: TRBD1
J: TRBJ1-2
V: TRBV2

CDR3: CASSAATGVTEAFF
DNA: TGTGCCAGCAGCGCCGCGACAGGGGTTACTGAAGCTTTCTTT
size: .
D: TRBD1
J: TRBJ1-1
V: TRBV6-6

CDR3: CASSVGNNRGATNEKLFF
DNA: TGTGCCAGCAGCGTAGGAAACAACAGGGGTGCAACTAATGAAAAACTGTTTTTT
size: .
D: TRBD1
J: TRBJ1-4
V: TRBV9

CDR3: CASSSGTSQDNEQFF
DNA: TGTGCCAGCAGCTCCGGGACTAGCCAGGACAATGAGCAGTTCTTC
size: .
D: TRBD2
J: TRBJ2-1
V: TRBV11-3

CDR3: CATPTRSGGRIGETQYF
DNA: TGTGCCACTCCTACACGCTCTGGCGGGAGAATCGGGGAGACCCAGTACTTC
size: .
D: TRBD2
J: TRBJ2-5
V: TRBV5-4

CDR3: CASSRGGPDTQYF
DNA: TGTGCCAGCAGCCGGGGGGGACCAGATACGCAGTATTTT
size: .
D: TRBD2
J: TRBJ2-3
V: TRBV7-9

CDR3: CASRQTSGAYNEQFF
DNA: TGTGCCAGCAGACAAACTAGCGGTGCCTACAATGAGCAGTTCTTC
size: .
D: TRBD2
J: TRBJ2-1
V: TRBV7-6

CDR3: CASSSNEQFF
DNA: TGTGCCAGCAGCTCCAATGAGCAGTTCTTC
size: .
D: .
J: TRBJ2-1
V: TRBV6-6

CDR3: CASRPLADAETQYF
DNA: TGTGCCAGCAGACCCCTAGCGGATGCGGAGACCCAGTACTTC
size: few
D: TRBD2
J: TRBJ2-5
V: TRBV2

CDR3: CASTGLPGNTIYF
DNA: TGTGCCAGCACAGGACTACCTGGAAACACCATATATTTT
size: .
D: .
J: TRBJ1-3
V: TRBV6-5

CDR3: CASSDSGTTLRPDTQYF
DNA: TGTGCCAGCAGTGACTCCGGCACTACCCTCCGCCCGGATACGCAGTATTTT
size: .
D: .
J: TRBJ2-3
V: TRBV6-4

CDR3: CASSESGTEYGYTF
DNA: TGCGCCAGCAGTGAGTCAGGGACAGAATACGGCTACACCTTC
size: .
D: TRBD1
J: TRBJ1-2
V: TRBV10-2